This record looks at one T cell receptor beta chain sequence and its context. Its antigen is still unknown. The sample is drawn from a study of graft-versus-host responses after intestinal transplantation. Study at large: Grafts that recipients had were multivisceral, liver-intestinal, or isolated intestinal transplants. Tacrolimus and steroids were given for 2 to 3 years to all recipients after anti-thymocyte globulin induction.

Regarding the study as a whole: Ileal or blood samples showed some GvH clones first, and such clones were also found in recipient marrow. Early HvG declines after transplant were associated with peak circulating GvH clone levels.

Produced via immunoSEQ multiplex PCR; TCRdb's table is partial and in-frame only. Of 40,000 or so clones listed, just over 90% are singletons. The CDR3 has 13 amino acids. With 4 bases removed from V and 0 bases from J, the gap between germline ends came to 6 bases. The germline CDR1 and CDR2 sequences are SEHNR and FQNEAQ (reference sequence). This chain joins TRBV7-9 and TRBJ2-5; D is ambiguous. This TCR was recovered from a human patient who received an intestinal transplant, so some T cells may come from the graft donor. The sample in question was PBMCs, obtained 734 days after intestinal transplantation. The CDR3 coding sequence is TGTGCCAGCAGCTCCCCGAACCAAGAGACCCAGTACTTC. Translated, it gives CASSSPNQETQYF.